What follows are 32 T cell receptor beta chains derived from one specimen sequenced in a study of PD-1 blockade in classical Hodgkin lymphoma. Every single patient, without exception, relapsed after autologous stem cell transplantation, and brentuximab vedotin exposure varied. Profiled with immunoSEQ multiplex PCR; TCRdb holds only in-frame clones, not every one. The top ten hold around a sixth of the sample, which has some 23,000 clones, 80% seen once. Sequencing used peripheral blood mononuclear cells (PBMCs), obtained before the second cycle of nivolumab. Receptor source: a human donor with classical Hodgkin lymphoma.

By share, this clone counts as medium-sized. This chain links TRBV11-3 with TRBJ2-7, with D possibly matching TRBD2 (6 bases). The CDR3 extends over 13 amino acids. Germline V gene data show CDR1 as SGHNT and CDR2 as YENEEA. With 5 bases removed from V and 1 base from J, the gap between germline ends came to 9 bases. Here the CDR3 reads CASSVTSSYEQYF. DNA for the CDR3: TGTGCCAGCAGCGTGACTAGTTCCTACGAGCAGTACTTC.

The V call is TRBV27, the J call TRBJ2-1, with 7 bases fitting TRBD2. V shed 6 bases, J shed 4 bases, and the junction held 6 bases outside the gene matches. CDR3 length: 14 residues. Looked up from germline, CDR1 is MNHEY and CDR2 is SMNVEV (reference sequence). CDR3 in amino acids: CASSPLADYNEQFF. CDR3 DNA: TGTGCCAGCAGCCCTCTAGCGGATTACAATGAGCAGTTCTTC.

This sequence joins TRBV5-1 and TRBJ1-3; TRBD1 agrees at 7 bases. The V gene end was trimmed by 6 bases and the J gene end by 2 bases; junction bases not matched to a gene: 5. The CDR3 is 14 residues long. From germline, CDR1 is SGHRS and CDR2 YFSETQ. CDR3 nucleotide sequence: TGCGCCAGCACCTGGGACAGCGCTGGAAACACCATATATTTT. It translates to CASTWDSAGNTIYF.

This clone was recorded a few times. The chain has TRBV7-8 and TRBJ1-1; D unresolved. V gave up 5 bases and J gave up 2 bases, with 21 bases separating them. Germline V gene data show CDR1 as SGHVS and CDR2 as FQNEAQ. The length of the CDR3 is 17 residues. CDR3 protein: CASSAHSGRSLNTEAFF. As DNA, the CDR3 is TGTGCCAGCAGCGCGCATAGCGGACGGTCACTCAACACTGAAGCTTTCTTT.

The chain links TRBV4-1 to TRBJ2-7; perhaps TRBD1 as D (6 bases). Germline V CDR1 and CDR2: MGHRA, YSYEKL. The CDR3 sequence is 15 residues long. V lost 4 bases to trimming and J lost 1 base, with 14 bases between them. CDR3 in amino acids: CASSPGRGTSYEQYF. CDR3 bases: TGCGCCAGCAGCCCAGGCCGAGGGACATCCTACGAGCAGTACTTC.

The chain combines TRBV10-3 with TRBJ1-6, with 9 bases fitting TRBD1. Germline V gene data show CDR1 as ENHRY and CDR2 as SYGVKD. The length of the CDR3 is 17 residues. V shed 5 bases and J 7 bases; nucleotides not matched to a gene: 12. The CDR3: CAISKKPGQGPNSPLHF. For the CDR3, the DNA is TGTGCCATCAGTAAGAAACCGGGACAGGGCCCAAATTCACCCCTCCACTTT.

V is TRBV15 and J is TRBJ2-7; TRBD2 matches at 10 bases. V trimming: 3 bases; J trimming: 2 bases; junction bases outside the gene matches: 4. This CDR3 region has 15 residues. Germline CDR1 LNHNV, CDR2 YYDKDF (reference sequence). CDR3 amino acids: CATSSEREGPYEQYF. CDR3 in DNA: TGTGCCACCAGCAGCGAGCGGGAGGGCCCCTACGAGCAGTACTTC.

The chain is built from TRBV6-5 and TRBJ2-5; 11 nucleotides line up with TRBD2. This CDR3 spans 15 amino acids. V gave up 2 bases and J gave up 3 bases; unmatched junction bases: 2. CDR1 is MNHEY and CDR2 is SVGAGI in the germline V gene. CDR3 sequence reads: CASSYPTSGKETQYF. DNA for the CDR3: TGTGCCAGCAGTTACCCGACTAGCGGGAAAGAGACCCAGTACTTC.

In DNA, the CDR3 is TGTGCCAGCAGCGTAGAGGGGGACACAGAGACCCAGTACTTC. As protein: CASSVEGDTETQYF. The V gene is TRBV9, the J gene TRBJ2-5; D perhaps matches TRBD1 (6 bases). Trimming shortened V by 0 bases and J by 4 bases, and 10 bases separated the two germline ends. Germline CDR1 is SGDLS and CDR2 is YYNGEE. This CDR3 has 14 residues.

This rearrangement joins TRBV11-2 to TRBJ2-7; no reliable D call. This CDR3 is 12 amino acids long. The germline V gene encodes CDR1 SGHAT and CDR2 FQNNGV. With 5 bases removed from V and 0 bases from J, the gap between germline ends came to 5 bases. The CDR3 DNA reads TGTGCCAGCAGCCATAGCTCCTACGAGCAGTACGTC. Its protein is CASSHSSYEQYV.

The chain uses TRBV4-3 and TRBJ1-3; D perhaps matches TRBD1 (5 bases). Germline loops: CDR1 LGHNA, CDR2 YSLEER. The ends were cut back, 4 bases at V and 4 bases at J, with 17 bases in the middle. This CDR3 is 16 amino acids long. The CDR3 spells CASSPRRGAGGNTIYF. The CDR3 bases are TGCGCCAGCAGCCCACGACGAGGGGCTGGGGGAAACACCATATATTTT.

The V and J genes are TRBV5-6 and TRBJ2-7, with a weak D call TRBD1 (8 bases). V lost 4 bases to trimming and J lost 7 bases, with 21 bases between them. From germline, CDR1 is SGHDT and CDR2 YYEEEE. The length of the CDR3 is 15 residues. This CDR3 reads CASSVDRGGSWEQYF. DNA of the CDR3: TGTGCCAGCAGCGTCGACAGGGGAGGGTCTTGGGAGCAGTACTTC. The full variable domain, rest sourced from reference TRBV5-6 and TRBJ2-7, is DAGVTQSPTHLIKTRGQQVTLRCSPKSGHDTVSWYQQALGQGPQFIFQYYEEEERQRGNFPDRFSGHQFPNYSSELNVNALLLGDSALYLCASSVDRGGSWEQYFGPGTRLTVT.

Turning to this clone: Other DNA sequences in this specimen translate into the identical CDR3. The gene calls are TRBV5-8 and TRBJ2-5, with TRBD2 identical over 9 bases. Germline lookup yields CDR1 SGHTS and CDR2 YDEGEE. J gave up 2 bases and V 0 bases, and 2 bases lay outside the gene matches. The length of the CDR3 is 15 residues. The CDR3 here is CASSLGGRVQETQYF. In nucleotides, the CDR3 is TGTGCCAGCAGCTTGGGCGGGAGGGTACAAGAGACCCAGTACTTC.

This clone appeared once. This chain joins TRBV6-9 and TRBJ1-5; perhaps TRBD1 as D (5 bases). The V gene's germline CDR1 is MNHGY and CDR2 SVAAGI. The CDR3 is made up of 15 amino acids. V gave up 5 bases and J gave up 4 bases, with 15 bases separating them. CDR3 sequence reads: CASSPTVMRNQPQHF. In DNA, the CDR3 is TGTGCCAGCAGTCCGACAGTGATGCGGAATCAGCCCCAGCATTTT.

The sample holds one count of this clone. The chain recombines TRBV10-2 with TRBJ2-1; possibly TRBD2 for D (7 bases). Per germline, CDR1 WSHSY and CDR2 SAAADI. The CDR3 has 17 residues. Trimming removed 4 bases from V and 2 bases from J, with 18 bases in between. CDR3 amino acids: CASSVGGGVFPYNEQFF. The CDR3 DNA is TGCGCCAGCAGTGTCGGAGGGGGGGTGTTTCCCTACAATGAGCAGTTCTTC.

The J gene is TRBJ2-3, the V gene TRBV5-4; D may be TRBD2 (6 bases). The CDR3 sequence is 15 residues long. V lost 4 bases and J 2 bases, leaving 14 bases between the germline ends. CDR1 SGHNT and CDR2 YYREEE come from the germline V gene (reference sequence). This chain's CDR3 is CASSRLEGLTDTQYF. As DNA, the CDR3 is TGTGCCAGCAGCCGATTGGAGGGTCTCACAGATACGCAGTATTTT.

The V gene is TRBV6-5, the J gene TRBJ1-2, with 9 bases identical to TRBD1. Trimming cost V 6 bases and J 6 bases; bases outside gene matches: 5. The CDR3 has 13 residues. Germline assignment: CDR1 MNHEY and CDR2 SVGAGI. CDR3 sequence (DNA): TGTGCCAGCAGATTAACAGGGGGCCATGGCTACACCTTC. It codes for CASRLTGGHGYTF.

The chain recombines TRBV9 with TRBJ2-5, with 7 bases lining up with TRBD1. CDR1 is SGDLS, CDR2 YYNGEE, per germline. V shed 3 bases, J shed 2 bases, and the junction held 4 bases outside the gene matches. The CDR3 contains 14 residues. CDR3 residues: CASSEQGWQETQYF. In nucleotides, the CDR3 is TGTGCCAGCAGCGAACAGGGGTGGCAAGAGACCCAGTACTTC. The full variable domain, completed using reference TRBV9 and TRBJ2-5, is DSGVTQTPKHLITATGQRVTLRCSPRSGDLSVYWYQQSLDQGLQFLIQYYNGEERAKGNILERFSAQQFPDLHSELNLSSLELGDSALYFCASSEQGWQETQYFGPGTRLLVL.

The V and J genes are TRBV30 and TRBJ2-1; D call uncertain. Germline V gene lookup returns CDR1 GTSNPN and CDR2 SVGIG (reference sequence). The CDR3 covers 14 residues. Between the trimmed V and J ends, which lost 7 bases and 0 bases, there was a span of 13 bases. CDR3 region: CASLALSSYNEQFF. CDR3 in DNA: TGTGCCTCCCTGGCCCTTTCCTCCTACAATGAGCAGTTCTTC. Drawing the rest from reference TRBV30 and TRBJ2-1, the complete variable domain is SQTIHQWPATLVQPVGSPLSLECTVEGTSNPNLYWYRQAAGRGLQLLFYSVGIGQISSEVPQNLSASRPQDRQFILSSKKLLLSDSGFYLCASLALSSYNEQFFGPGTRLTVL.

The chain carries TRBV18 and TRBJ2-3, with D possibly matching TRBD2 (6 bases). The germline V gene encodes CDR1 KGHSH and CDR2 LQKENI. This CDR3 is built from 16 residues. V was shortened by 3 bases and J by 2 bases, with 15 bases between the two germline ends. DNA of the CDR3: TGTGCCAGCTCACCTCTCTTAGCGGAAAACACAGATACGCAGTATTTT. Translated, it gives CASSPLLAENTDTQYF. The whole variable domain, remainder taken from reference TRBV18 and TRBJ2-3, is NAGVMQNPRHLVRRRGQEARLRCSPMKGHSHVYWYRQLPEEGLKFMVYLQKENIIDESGMPKERFSAEFPKEGPSILRIQQVVRGDSAAYFCASSPLLAENTDTQYFGPGTRLTVL.

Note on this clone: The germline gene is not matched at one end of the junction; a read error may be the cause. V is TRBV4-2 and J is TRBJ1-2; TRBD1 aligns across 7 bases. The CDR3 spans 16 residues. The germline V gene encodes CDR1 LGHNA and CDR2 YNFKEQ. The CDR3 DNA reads TGTGCCGGCAGCCAAGATGGGCAGGGGGGGTTCTATGGCTACACCTTC. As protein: CAGSQDGQGGFYGYTF.

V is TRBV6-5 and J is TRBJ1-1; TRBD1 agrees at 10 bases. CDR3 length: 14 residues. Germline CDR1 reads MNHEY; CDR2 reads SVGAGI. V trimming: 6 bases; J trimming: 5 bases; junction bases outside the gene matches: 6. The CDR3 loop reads CASRPGQGITEAFF. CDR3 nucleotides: TGTGCCAGCAGACCGGGACAGGGGATAACTGAAGCTTTCTTT.

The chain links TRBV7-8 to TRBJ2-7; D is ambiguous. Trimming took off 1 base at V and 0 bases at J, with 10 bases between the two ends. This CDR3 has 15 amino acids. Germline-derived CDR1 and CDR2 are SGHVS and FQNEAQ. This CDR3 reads CASSLGSASSYEQYF. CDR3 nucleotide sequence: TGTGCCAGCAGCTTAGGTTCAGCTAGCTCCTACGAGCAGTACTTC.

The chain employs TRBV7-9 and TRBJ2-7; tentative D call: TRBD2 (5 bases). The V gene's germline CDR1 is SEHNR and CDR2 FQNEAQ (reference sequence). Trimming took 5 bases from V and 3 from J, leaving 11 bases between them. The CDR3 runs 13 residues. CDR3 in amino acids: CASSPGLNYEQYF. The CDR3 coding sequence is TGTGCCAGCAGCCCCGGACTTAACTACGAGCAGTACTTC.

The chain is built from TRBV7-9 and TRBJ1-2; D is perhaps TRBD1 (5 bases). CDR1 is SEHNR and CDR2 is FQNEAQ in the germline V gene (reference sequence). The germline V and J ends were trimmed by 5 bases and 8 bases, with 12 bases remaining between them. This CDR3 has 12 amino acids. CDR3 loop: CASSRDREGYTF. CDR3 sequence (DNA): TGTGCCAGCAGCAGGGACCGCGAAGGCTACACCTTC.

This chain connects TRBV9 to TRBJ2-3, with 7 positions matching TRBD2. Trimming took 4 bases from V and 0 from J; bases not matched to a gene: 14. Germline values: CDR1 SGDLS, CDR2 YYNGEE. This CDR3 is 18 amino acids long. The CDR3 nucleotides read TGTGCCAGCAGCCCCCGAGGGGTAGCGGGCGGAAGCACAGATACGCAGTATTTT. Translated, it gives CASSPRGVAGGSTDTQYF.

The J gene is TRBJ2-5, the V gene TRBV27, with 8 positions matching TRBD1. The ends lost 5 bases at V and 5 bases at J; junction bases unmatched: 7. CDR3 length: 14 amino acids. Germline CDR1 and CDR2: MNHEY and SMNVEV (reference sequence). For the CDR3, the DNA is TGTGCCAGCAGTGAAACCAGGGGGCGGGAGACCCAGTACTTC. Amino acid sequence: CASSETRGRETQYF.

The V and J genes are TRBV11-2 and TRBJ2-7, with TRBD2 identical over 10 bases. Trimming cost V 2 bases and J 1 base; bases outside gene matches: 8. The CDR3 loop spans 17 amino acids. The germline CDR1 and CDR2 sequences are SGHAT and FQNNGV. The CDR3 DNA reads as TGTGCCAGCAGCTTAATATCCGGACTAGCGGTTTCCTACGAGCAGTACTTC. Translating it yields CASSLISGLAVSYEQYF.

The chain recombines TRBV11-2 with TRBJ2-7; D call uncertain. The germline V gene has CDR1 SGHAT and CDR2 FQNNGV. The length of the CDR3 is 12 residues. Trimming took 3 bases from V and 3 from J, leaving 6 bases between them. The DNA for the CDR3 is TGTGCCAGCAGCTTTAGTAACTACGAGCAGTACTTC. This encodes CASSFSNYEQYF.

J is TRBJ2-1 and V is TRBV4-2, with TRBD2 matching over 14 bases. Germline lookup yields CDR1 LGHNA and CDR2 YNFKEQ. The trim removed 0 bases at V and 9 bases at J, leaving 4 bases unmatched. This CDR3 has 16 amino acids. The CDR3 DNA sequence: TGTGCCAGCAGCCAAGAAGGGACTAGCGGGGGAGGTGAGCAGTTCTTC. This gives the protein CASSQEGTSGGGEQFF.

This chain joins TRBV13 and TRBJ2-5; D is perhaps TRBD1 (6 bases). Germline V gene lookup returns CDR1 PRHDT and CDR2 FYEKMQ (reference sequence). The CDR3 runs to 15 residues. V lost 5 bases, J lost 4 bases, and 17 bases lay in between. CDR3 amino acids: CASSRIGQGRETQYF. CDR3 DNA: TGTGCCAGCAGCCGAATCGGGCAGGGGAGAGAGACCCAGTACTTC.

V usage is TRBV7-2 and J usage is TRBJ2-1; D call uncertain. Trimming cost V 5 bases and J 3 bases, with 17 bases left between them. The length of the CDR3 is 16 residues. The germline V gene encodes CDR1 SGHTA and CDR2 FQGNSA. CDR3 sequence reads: CASSPHPGGFYNEQFF. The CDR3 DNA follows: TGTGCCAGCAGCCCCCATCCGGGCGGATTCTACAATGAGCAGTTCTTC.